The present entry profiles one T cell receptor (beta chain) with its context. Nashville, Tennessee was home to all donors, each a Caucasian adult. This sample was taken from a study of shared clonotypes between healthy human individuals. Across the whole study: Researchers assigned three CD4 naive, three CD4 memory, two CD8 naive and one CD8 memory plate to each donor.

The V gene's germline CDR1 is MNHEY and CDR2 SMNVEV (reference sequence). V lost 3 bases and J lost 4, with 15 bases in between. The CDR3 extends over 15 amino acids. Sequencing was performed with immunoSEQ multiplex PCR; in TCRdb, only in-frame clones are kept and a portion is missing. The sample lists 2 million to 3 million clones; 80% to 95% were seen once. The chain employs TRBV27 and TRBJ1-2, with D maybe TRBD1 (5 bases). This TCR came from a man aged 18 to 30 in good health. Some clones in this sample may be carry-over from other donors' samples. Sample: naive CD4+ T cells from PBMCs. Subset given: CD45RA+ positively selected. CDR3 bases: TGTGCCAGCAGTTTTAGGTCAAGGGGTACCTATGGCTACACCTTC. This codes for CASSFRSRGTYGYTF.